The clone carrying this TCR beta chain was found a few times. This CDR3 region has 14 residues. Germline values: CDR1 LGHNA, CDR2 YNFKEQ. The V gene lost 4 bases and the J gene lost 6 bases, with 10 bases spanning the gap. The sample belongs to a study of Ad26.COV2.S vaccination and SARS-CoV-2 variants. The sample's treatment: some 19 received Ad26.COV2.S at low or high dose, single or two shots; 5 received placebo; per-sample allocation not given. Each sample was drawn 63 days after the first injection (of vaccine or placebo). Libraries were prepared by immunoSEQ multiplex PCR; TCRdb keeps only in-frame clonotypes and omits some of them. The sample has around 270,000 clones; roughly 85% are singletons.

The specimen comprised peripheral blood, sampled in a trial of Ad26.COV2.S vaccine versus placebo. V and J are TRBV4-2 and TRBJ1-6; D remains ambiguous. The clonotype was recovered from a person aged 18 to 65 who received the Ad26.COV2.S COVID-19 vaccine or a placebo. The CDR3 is CASSPMEVNSPLHF. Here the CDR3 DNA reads TGTGCCAGCAGCCCTATGGAAGTTAATTCACCCCTCCACTTT.